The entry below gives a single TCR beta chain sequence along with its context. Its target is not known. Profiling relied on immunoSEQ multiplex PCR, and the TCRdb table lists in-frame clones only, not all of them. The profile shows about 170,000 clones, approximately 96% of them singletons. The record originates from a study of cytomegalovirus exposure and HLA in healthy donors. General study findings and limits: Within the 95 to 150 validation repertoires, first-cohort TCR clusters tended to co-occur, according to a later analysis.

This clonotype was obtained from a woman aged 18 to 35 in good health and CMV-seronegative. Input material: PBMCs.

CDR3 amino acids: CASSSGGPTYNEQFF. The CDR3 bases are TGTGCCAGCAGCAGCGGGGGCCCAACCTACAATGAGCAGTTCTTC. The chain carries TRBV6-6 and TRBJ2-1; the match to TRBD2 covers 8 bases. The CDR3 runs 15 residues. V lost 6 bases and J lost 2; bases outside the gene matches: 6. Germline V gives CDR1 MNHNY, CDR2 SVGAGI (reference sequence).